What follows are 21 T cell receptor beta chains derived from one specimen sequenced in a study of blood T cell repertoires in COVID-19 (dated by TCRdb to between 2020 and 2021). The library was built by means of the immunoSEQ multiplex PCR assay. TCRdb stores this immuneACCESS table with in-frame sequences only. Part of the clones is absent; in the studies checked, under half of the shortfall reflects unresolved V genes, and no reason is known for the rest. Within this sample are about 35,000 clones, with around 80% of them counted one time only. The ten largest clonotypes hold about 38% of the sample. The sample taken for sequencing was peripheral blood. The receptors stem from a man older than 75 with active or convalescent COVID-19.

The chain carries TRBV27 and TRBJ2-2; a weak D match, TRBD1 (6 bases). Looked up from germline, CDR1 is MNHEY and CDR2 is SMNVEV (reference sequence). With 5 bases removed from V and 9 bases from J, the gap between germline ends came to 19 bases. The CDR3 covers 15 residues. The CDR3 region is CASSRPTGAMRELFF. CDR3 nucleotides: TGTGCCAGCAGTCGACCGACAGGAGCCATGAGGGAGCTGTTTTTT.

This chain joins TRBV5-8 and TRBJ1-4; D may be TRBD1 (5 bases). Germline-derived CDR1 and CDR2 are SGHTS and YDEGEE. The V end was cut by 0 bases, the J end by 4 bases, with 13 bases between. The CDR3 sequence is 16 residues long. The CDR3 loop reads CASSLGQGFGNEKLFF. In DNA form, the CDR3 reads TGTGCCAGCAGCTTGGGGCAGGGTTTTGGTAATGAAAAACTGTTTTTT.

The CDR3 DNA follows: TGTGCCAGCAGTTACTTAGGGACAGGGAGGAGTGAAGCTTTCTTT. Encoded protein: CASSYLGTGRSEAFF. The chain links TRBV6-5 to TRBJ1-1; 9 bases line up with TRBD1. V was clipped by 1 base and J by 7 bases; unmatched bases: 7. The CDR3 length is 15 residues. The germline gives CDR1 MNHEY, CDR2 SVGAGI.

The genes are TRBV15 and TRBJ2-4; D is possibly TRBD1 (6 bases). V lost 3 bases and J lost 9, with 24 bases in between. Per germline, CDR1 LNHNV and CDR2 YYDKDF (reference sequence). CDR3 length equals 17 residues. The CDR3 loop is CATSSRQTGLGVGIQYF. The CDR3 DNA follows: TGTGCCACCAGCAGTCGCCAAACAGGGTTGGGGGTAGGCATTCAGTACTTC.

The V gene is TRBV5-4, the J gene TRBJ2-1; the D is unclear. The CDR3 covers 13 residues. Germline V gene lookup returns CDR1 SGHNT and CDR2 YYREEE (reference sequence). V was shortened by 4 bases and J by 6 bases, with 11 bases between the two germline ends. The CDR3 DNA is TGTGCCAGCAGCACCCCCCAGTTCAATGAGCAGTTCTTC. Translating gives CASSTPQFNEQFF.

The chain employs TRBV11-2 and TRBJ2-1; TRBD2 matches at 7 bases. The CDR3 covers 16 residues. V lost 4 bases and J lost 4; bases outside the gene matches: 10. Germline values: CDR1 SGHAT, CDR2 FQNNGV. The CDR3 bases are TGTGCCAGCAGCTCCAGGGTCCCTAGCGGTTACAATGAGCAGTTCTTC. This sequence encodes CASSSRVPSGYNEQFF.

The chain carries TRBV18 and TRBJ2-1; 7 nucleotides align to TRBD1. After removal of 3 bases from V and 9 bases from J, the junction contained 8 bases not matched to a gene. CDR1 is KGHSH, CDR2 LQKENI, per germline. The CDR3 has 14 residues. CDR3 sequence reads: CASSPPTGVREQFF. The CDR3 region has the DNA TGTGCCAGCTCACCCCCTACAGGGGTTCGTGAGCAGTTCTTC.

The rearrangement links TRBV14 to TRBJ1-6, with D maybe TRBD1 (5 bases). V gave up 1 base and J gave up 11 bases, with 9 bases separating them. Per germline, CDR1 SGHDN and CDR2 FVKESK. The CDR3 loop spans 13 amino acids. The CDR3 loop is CASSQVTGAPLHF. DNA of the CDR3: TGTGCCAGCAGCCAAGTGACGGGGGCACCCCTCCACTTT.

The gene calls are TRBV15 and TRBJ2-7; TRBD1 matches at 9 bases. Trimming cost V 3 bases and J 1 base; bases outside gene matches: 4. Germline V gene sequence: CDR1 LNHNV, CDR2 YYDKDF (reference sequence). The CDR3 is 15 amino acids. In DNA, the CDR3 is TGTGCCACCAGCAGGGGGGACAGGGCATCCTACGAGCAGTACTTC. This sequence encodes CATSRGDRASYEQYF.

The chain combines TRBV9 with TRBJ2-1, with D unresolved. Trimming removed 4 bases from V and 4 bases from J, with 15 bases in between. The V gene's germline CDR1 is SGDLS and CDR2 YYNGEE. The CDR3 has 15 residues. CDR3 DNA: TGTGCCAGCAGCCCGGGTTTTGCCCCATACAATGAGCAGTTCTTC. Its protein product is CASSPGFAPYNEQFF.

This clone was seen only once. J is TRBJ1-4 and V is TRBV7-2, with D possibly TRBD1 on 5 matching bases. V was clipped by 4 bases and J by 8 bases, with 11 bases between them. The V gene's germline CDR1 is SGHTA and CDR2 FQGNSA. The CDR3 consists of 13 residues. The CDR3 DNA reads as TGTGCCAGCAGCTCCTTGGAGGGGGAAAAACTGTTTTTT. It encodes CASSSLEGEKLFF. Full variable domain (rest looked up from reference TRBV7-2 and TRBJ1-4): GAGVSQSPSNKVTEKGKDVELRCDPISGHTALYWYRQSLGQGLEFLIYFQGNSAPDKSGLPSDRFSAERTGGSVSTLTIQRTQQEDSAVYLCASSSLEGEKLFFGSGTQLSVL.

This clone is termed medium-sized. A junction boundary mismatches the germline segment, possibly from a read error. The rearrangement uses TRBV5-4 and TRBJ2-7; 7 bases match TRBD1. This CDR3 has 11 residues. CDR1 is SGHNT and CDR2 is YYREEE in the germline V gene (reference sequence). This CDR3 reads CAGRQGYEQYF. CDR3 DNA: TGTGCCGGCAGACAGGGCTACGAGCAGTACTTC. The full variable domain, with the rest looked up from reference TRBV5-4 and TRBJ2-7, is ETGVTQSPTHLIKTRGQQVTLRCSSQSGHNTVSWYQQALGQGPQFIFQYYREEENGRGNFPPRFSGLQFPNYSSELNVNALELDDSALYLCAGRQGYEQYFGPGTRLTVT.

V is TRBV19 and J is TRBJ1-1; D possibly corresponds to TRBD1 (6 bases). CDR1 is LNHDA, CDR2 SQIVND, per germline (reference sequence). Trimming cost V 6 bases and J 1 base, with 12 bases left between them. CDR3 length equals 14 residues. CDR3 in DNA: TGTGCCAGTAGGTTTGGGGGCAGGAACACTGAAGCTTTCTTT. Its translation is CASRFGGRNTEAFF.

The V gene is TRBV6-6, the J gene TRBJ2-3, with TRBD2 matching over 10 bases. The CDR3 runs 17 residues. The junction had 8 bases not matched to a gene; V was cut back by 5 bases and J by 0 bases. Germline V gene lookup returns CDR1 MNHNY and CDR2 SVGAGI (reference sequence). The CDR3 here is CASSLGLAAHSTDTQYF. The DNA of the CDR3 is TGTGCCAGCAGTCTCGGACTAGCGGCTCATAGCACAGATACGCAGTATTTT.

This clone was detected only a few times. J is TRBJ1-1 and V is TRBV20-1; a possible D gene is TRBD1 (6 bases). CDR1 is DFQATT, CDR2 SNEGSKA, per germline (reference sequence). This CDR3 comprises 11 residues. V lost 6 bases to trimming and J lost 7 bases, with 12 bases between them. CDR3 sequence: CSALKGGEAFF. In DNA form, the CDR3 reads TGCAGTGCCTTAAAAGGGGGTGAAGCTTTCTTT.

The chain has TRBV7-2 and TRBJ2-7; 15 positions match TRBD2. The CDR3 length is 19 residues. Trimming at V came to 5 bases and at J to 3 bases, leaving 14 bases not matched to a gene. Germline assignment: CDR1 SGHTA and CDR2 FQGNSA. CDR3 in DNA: TGTGCCAGCAGCCTACGGACTAGCGGGAGGGCCATTTCTTTCTACGAGCAGTACTTC. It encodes CASSLRTSGRAISFYEQYF.

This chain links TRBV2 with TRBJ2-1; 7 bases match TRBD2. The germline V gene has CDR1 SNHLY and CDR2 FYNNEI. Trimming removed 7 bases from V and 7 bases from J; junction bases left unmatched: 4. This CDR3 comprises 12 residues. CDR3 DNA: TGTGCCAGCACGGGCGGGAGAAATGAGCAGTTCTTC. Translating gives CASTGGRNEQFF.

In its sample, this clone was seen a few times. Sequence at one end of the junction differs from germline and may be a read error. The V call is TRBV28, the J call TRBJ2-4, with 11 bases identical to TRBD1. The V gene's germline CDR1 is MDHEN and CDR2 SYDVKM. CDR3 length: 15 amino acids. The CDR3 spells CASRSPGTGGHTMHF. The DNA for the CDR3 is TGTGCCAGCAGATCTCCCGGGACAGGGGGTCACACTATGCACTTC.

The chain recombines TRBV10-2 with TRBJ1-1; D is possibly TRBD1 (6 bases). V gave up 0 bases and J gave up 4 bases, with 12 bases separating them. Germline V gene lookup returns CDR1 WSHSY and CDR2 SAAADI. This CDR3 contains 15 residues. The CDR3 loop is CASSESGGSVTEAFF. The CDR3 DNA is TGCGCCAGCAGTGAGTCAGGGGGATCCGTCACTGAAGCTTTCTTT.

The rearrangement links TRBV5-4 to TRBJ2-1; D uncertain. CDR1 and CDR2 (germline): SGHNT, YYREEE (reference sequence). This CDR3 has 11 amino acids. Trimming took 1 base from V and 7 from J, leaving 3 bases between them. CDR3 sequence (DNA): TGTGCCAGCAGCTTGACTAATGAGCAGTTCTTC. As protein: CASSLTNEQFF.

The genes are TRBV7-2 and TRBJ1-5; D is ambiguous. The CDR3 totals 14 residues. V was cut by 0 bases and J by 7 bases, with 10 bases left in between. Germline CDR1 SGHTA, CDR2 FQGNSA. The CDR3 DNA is TGTGCCAGCAGCTTAGCGCCAGGCAGGCAGCCCCAGCATTTT. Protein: CASSLAPGRQPQHF.